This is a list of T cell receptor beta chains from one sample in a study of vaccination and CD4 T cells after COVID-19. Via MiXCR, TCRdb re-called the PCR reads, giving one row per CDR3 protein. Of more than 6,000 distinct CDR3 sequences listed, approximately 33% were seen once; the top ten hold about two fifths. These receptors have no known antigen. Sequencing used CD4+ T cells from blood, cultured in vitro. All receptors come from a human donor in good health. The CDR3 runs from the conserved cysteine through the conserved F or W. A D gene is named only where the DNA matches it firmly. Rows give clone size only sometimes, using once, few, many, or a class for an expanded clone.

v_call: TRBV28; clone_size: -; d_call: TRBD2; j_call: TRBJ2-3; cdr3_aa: CASSTSGRAQYF; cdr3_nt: TGTGCCAGCAGTACGAGCGGGAGAGCGCAGTATTTT
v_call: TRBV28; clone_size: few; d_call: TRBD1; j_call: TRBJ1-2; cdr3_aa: CASSSPTGPNYGYTF; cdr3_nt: TGTGCCAGCAGTTCCCCGACAGGGCCTAACTATGGCTACACCTTC
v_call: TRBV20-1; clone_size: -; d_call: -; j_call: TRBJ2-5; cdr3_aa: CSAARGAGETQYF; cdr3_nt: TGCAGTGCCGCAAGGGGGGCGGGGGAGACCCAGTACTTC
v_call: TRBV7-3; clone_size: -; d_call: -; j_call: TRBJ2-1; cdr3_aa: CVSAPGNGVSHEQFF; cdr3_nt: TGTGTCAGCGCACCCGGGAACGGTGTTTCCCATGAGCAGTTCTTC
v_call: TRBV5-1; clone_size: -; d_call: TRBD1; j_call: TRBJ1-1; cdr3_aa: CASSPIRQGNTEAFF; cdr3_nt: TGCGCCAGCAGCCCTATTCGACAGGGGAACACTGAAGCTTTCTTT
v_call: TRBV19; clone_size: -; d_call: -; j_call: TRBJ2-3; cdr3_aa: CATRSTDTQYF; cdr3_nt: TGTGCCACCCGTTCCACAGATACGCAGTATTTT
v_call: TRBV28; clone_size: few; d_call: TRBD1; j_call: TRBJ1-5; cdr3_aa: CASSIDRVRLAQHF; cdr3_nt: TGTGCCAGCAGTATCGACAGGGTACGTCTGGCCCAGCATTTT
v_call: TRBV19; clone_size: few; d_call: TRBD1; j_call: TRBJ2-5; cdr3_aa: CASRRGQGETQYF; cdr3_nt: TGTGCCAGTAGGCGGGGACAGGGGGAGACCCAGTACTTC
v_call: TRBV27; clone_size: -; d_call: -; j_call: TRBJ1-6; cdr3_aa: CASSLLETQSPLHF; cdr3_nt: TGTGCCAGCAGTTTATTGGAGACACAATCACCCCTCCACTTT
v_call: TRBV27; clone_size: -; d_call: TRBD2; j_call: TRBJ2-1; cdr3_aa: CASSASGRNGIVEFF; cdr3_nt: TGTGCCAGCAGTGCTAGCGGGAGAAATGGGATAGTGGAGTTCTTC
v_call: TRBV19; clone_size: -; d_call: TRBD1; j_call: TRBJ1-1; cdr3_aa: CATSQGMNTEAFF; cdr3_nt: TGTGCCACCTCACAGGGGATGAACACTGAAGCTTTCTTT
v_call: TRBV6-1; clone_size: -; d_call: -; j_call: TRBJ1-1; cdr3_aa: CASSDGSGHLNTEAFF; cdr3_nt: TGTGCCAGCAGCGACGGGTCGGGACACCTTAACACTGAAGCTTTCTTT
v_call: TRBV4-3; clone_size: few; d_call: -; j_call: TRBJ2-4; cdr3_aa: CASSQEPFTGNIQYF; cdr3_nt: TGCGCCAGCAGCCAAGAGCCGTTCACAGGGAACATTCAGTACTTC
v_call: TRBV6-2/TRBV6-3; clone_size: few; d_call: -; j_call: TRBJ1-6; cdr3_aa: CASANGADNSPLHF; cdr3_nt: TGTGCCAGCGCCAATGGGGCGGATAATTCACCCCTCCACTTT
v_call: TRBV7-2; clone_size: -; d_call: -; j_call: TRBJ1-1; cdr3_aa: CASSLRQGDTEAFF; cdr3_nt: TGTGCCAGCAGCTTAAGGCAGGGAGACACTGAAGCTTTCTTT
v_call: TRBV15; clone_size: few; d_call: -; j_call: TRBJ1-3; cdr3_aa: CATSRDRGTYSGNTIYF; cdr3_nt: TGTGCCACCAGCAGAGACCGGGGCACCTACTCTGGAAACACCATATATTTT
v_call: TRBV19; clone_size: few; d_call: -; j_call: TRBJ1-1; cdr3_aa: CASSQKGDTEAFF; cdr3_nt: TGTGCCAGTAGTCAGAAGGGGGACACTGAAGCTTTCTTT
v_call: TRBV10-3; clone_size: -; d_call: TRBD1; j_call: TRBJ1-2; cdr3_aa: CAISAGTVYGYTF; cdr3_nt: TGTGCCATCAGTGCCGGGACAGTCTATGGCTACACCTTC
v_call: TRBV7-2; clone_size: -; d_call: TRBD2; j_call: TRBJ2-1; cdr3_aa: CASSPHAGLAGGLNEQFF; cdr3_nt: TGTGCCAGCAGCCCGCACGCTGGACTAGCGGGAGGGCTCAATGAGCAGTTCTTC
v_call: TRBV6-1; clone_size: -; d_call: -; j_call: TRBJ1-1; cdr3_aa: CATQPGNTEAFF; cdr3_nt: TGTGCCACCCAGCCAGGGAACACTGAAGCTTTCTTT
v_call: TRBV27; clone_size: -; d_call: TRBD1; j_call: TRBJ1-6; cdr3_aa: CASSWTGGSSPLHF; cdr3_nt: TGTGCCAGCAGTTGGACAGGGGGCAGTTCACCCCTCCACTTT
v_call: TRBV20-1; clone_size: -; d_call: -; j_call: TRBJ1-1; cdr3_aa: CSAIIGHTEAFF; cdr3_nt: TGCAGTGCTATCATAGGACACACTGAAGCTTTCTTT
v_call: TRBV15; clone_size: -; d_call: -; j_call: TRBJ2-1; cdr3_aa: CATSRGDSAGEQFF; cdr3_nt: TGTGCCACCAGCAGAGGTGACTCCGCGGGTGAGCAGTTCTTC
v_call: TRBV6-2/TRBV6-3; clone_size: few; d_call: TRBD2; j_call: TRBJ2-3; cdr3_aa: CASSLAGVQDTQYF; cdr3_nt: TGTGCCAGCAGTTTGGCGGGAGTACAAGATACGCAGTATTTT
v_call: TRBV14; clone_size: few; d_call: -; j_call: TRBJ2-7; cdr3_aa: CASSPHGVRWFYEQYF; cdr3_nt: TGTGCCAGCAGCCCCCACGGAGTCCGGTGGTTTTACGAGCAGTACTTC
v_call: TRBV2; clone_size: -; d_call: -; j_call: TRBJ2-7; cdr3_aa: CASRGTSGSYEQYF; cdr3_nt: TGTGCCAGCAGGGGGACATCCGGCTCCTACGAGCAGTACTTC
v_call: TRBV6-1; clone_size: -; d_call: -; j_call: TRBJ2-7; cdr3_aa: CASRLDPYEQYF; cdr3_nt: TGTGCCAGCAGGCTAGACCCCTACGAGCAGTACTTC
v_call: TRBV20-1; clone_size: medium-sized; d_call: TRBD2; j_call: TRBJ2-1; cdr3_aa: CSALEWASGSGNEQFF; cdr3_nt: TGCAGTGCTCTCGAGTGGGCTAGCGGGAGTGGCAATGAGCAGTTCTTC
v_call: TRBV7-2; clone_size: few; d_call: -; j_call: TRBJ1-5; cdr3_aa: CASSLGGAGSQPQHF; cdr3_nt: TGTGCCAGCAGCTTAGGGGGGGCGGGAAGTCAGCCCCAGCATTTT
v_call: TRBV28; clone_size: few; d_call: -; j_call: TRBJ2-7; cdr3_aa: CASSPTVGGSYEQYF; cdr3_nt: TGTGCCAGCAGTCCGACGGTGGGTGGCTCCTACGAGCAGTACTTC
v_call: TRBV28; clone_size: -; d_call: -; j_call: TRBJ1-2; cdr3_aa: CASSWAWGSNYGYTF; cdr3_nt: TGTGCCAGCAGTTGGGCTTGGGGATCTAACTATGGCTACACCTTC
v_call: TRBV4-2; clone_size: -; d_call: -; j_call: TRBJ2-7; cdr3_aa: CASSQGRGSYEQYF; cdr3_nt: TGTGCCAGCAGCCAAGGGCGCGGGTCCTACGAGCAGTACTTC
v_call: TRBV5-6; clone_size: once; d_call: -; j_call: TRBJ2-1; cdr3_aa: CASSLEVGREQFF; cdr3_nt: TGTGCCAGCAGCTTGGAAGTCGGGCGGGAGCAGTTCTTC
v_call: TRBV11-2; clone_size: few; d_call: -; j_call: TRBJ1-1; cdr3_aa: CASRIRGTEAFF; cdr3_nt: TGTGCCAGCAGAATCAGGGGCACTGAAGCTTTCTTT
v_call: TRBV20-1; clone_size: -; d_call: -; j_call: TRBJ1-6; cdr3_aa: CSARSTGSSYNSPLHF; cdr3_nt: TGCAGTGCCCGGTCGACGGGGAGCTCCTATAATTCACCCCTCCACTTT
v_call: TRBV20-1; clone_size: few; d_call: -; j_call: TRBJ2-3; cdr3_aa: CSARDSGTPREYF; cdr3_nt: TGCAGTGCTAGAGATTCCGGGACACCTAGGGAGTATTTT
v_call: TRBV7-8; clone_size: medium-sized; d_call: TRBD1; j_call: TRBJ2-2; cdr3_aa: CASSARTGDGELFF; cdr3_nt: TGTGCCAGCAGCGCCCGGACAGGGGATGGGGAGCTGTTTTTT
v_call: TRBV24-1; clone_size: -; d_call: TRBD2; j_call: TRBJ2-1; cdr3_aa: CATAPGPSGPWGNEQFF; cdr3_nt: TGTGCCACCGCCCCGGGGCCTAGCGGCCCGTGGGGCAATGAGCAGTTCTTC
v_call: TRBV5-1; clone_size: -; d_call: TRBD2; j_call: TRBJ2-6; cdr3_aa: CATQLAGDGANVLTF; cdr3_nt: TGCGCCACCCAGCTTGCGGGGGACGGGGCCAACGTCCTGACTTTC
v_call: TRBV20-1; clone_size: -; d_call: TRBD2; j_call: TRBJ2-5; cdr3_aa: CSTTTGTSGTKTQYF; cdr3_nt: TGCAGTACCACTACCGGGACTAGCGGGACAAAGACCCAGTACTTC
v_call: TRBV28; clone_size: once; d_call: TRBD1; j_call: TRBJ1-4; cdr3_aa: CASNDRGATNEKLFF; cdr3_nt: TGTGCCAGTAACGACAGGGGAGCAACTAATGAAAAACTGTTTTTT
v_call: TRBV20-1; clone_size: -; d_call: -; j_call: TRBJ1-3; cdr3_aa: CGASDGDSGNTIYF; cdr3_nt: TGCGGTGCTAGTGACGGGGACTCTGGAAACACCATATATTTT
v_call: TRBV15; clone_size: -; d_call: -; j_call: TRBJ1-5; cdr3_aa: CATSRPGHNQPQHF; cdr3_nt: TGTGCCACCAGCAGGCCAGGCCACAATCAGCCCCAGCATTTT
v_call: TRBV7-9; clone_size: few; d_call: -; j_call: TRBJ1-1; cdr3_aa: CASSPTSHTSPEAFF; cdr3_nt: TGTGCCAGCAGCCCTACTTCGCACACGTCCCCTGAAGCTTTCTTT
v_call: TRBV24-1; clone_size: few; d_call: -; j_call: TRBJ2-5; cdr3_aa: CATSTSGLKTQYF; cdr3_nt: TGTGCCACCAGTACATCAGGGTTGAAGACCCAGTACTTC
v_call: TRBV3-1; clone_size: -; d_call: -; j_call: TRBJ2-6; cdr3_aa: CASSQRRDELRSGANVLTF; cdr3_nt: TGTGCCAGCAGCCAACGTCGGGATGAGCTTCGCTCTGGGGCCAACGTCCTGACTTTC
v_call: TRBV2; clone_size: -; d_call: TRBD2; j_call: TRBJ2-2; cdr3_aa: CASSEWRGTGELFF; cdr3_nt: TGTGCCAGCAGTGAATGGCGGGGGACCGGGGAGCTGTTTTTT
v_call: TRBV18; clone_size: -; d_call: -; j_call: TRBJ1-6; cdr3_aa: CASSPLPDILGFSPLHF; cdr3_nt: TGTGCCAGCTCACCACTTCCTGACATTCTGGGCTTTTCACCCCTCCACTTT
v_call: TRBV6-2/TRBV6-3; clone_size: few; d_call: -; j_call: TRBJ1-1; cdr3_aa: CASSYSRESEAFF; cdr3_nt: TGTGCCAGCAGTTACTCGAGAGAGAGTGAAGCTTTCTTT
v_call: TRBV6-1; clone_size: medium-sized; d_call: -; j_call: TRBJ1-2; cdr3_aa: CASRGVSYGYTF; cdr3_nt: TGTGCCAGCAGGGGGGTTAGCTATGGCTACACCTTC
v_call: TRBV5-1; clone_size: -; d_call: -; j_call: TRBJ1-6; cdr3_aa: CASSLRLTGFGDSPLHF; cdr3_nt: TGCGCCAGCAGCTTGCGGCTGACGGGATTCGGGGATTCACCCCTCCACTTT
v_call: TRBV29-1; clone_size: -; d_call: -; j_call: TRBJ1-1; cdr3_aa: CSVEFIAALNTEAFF; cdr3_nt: TGCAGCGTTGAATTCATAGCAGCTTTAAACACTGAAGCTTTCTTT
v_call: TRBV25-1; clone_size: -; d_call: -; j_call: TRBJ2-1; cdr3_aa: CASSIASSYNEQFF; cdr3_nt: TGTGCCAGCAGTATAGCTAGCTCCTACAATGAGCAGTTCTTC
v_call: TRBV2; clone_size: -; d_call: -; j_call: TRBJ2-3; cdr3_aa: CASSDMADTQYF; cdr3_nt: TGTGCCAGCAGTGACATGGCAGATACGCAGTATTTT